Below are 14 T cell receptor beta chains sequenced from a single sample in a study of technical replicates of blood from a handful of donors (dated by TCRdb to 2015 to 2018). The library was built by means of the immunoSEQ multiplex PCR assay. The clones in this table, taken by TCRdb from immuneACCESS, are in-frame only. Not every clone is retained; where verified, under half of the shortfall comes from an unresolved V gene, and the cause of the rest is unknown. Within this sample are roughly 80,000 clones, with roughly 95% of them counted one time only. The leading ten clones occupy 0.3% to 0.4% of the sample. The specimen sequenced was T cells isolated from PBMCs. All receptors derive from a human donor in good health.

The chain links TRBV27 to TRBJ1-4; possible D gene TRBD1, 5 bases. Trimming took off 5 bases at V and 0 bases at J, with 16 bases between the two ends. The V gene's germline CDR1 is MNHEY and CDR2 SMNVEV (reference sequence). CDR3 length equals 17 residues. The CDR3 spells CASSPKPTGTTNEKLFF. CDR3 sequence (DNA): TGTGCCAGCAGTCCCAAACCTACAGGTACAACTAATGAAAAACTGTTTTTT.

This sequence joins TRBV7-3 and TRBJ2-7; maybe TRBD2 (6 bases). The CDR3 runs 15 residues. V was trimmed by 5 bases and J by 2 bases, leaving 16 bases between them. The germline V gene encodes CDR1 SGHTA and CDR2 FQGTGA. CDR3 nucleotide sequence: TGTGCCAGCAGCCCCGGTGGGGGGTCCGCCTACGAGCAGTACTTC. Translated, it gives CASSPGGGSAYEQYF.

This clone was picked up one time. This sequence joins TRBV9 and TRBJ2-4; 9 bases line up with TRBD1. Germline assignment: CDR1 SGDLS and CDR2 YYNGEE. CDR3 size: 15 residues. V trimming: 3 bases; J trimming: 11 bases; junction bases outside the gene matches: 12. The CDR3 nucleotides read TGTGCCAGCAGCGCCTTGGGGGGACAGGGATTTGTTCAGTACTTC. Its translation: CASSALGGQGFVQYF.

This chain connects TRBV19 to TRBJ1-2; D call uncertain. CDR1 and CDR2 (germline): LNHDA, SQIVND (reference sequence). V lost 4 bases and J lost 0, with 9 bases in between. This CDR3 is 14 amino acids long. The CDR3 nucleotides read TGTGCCAGTAGTAGACACAATACTAACTATGGCTACACCTTC. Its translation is CASSRHNTNYGYTF.

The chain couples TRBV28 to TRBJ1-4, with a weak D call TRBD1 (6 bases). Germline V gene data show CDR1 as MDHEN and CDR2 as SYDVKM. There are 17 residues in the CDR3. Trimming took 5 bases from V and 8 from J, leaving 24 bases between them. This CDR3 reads CASSPPLPGGEGEKLFF. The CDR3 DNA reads TGTGCCAGCAGTCCACCCCTCCCGGGGGGCGAAGGAGAAAAACTGTTTTTT. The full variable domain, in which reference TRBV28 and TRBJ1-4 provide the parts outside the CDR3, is DVKVTQSSRYLVKRTGEKVFLECVQDMDHENMFWYRQDPGLGLRLIYFSYDVKMKEKGDIPEGYSVSREKKERFSLILESASTNQTSMYLCASSPPLPGGEGEKLFFGSGTQLSVL.

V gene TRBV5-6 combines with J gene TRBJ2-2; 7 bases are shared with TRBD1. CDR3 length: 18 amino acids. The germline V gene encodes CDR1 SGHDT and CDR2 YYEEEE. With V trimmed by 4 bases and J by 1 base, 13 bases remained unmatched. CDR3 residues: CASSDWAAGTVNTGELFF. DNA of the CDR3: TGTGCCAGCAGCGATTGGGCTGCCGGGACAGTGAACACCGGGGAGCTGTTTTTT. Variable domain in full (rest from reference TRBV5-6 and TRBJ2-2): DAGVTQSPTHLIKTRGQQVTLRCSPKSGHDTVSWYQQALGQGPQFIFQYYEEEERQRGNFPDRFSGHQFPNYSSELNVNALLLGDSALYLCASSDWAAGTVNTGELFFGEGSRLTVL.

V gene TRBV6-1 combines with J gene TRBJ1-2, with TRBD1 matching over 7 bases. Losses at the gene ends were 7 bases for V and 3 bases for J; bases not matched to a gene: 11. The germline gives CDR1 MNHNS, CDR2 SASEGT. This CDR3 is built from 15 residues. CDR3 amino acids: CASNTWQGVDYGYTF. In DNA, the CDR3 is TGTGCCAGCAATACGTGGCAGGGGGTTGACTATGGCTACACCTTC.

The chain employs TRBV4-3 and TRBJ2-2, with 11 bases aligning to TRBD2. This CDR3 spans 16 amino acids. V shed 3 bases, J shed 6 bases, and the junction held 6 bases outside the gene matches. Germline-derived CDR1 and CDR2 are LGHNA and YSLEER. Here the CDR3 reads CASSQLAGGLAGELFF. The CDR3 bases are TGCGCCAGCAGCCAGTTAGCGGGAGGGTTGGCCGGGGAGCTGTTTTTT.

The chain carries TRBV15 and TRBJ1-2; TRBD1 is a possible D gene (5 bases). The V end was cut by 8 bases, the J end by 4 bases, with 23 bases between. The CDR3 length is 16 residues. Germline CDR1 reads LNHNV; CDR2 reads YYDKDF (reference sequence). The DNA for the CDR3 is TGTGCCACCTTGGGGCGTGACAGCCGGGAGACCTATGGCTACACCTTC. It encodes CATLGRDSRETYGYTF.

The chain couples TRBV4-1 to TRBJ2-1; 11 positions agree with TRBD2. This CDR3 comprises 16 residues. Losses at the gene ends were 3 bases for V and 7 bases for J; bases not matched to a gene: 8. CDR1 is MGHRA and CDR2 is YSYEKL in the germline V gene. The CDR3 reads CASSHLAGGWDNEQFF. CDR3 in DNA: TGCGCCAGCAGCCACCTAGCGGGAGGATGGGATAATGAGCAGTTCTTC.

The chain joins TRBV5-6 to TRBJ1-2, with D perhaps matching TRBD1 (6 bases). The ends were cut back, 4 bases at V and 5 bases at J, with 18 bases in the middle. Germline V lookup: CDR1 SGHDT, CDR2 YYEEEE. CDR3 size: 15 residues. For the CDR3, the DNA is TGTGCCAGCAGCAGCGGGACAACAGACTATTATGGCTACACCTTC. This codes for CASSSGTTDYYGYTF.

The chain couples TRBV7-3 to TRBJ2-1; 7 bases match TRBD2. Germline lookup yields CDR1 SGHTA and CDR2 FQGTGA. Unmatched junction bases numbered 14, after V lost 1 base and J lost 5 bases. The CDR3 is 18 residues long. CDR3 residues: CASSLRPGWRENNNEQFF. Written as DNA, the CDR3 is TGTGCCAGCAGCTTAAGGCCCGGGTGGCGGGAGAATAACAATGAGCAGTTCTTC.

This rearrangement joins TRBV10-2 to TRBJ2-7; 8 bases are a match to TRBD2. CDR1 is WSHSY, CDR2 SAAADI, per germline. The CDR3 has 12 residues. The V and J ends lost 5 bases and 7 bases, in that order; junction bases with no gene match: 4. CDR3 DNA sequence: TGCGCCAGCAGTTTAGCGGGACGGGAGCAGTACTTC. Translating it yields CASSLAGREQYF.

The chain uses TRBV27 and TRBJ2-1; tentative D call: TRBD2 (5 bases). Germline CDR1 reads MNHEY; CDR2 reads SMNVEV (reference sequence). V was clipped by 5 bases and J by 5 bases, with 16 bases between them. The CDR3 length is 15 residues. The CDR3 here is CASSPDRGLNNEQFF. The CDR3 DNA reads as TGTGCCAGCAGTCCCGACCGGGGTTTAAACAATGAGCAGTTCTTC.